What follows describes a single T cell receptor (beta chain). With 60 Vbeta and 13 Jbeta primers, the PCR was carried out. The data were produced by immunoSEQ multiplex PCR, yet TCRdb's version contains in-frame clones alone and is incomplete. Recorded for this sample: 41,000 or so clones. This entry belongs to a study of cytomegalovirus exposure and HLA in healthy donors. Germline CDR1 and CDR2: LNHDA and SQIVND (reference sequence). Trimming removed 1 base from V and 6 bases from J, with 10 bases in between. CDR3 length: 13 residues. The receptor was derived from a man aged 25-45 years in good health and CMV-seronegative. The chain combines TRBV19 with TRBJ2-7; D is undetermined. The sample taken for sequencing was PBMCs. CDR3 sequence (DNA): TGTGCCAGTAGTATAGCTCCCCGTAGCGAGCAGTACTTC. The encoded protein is CASSIAPRSEQYF. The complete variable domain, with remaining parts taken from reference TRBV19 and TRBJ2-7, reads DGGITQSPKYLFRKEGQNVTLSCEQNLNHDAMYWYRQDPGQGLRLIYYSQIVNDFQKGDIAEGYSVSREKKESFPLTVTSAQKNPTAFYLCASSIAPRSEQYFGPGTRLTVT.